Presented here are 27 T cell receptor beta chains from one specimen sequenced in a study of vaccination and CD4 T cells after COVID-19. Sequencing of the DNA from cultured CD4+ T cells was carried out with the Oncomine TCR Beta short-read assay. TCRdb re-derived calls from the PCR reads in MiXCR, one entry per CDR3 protein. The sample comprises approximately 12,000 distinct CDR3 sequences, over 40% of which are singletons, and 15% to 19% rests with the top ten. No antigen has been assigned to these receptors. Treatment described: roughly 10-day PBMC culture with coronavirus spike peptide pools or control peptides (ViraFEST assay). The sequenced material came from CD4+ T cells from blood, cultured in vitro. The receptors stem from a human donor who had recovered from COVID-19.

This clonotype occurred a few times. The chain combines TRBV7-2 with TRBJ2-5; D is unresolved. The CDR3 length is 11 residues. Germline-derived CDR1 and CDR2 are SGHTA and FQGNSA. Trimming left V 6 bases short and J 11 bases short, with 13 bases between. CDR3 DNA sequence: TGTGCCAGCAGTAAAGGTTCTTATCAGTACTTC. Translated: CASSKGSYQYF.

This clonotype was seen a handful of times. V is TRBV6-5 and J is TRBJ2-7, with 13 bases aligning to TRBD2. This CDR3 region has 17 residues. Trimming removed 0 bases from V and 2 bases from J; junction bases left unmatched: 4. From germline, CDR1 is MNHEY and CDR2 SVGAGI. CDR3 sequence (DNA): TGTGCCAGCAGTTACTCCGGGGGACTAGCGGGGCCCTACGAGCAGTACTTC. Protein product: CASSYSGGLAGPYEQYF.

The V gene is TRBV15, the J gene TRBJ1-5; D may be TRBD1 (5 bases). The CDR3 loop spans 13 amino acids. The germline CDR1 and CDR2 sequences are LNHNV and YYDKDF (reference sequence). Deletions cut 4 bases from V and 5 bases from J, with 9 bases between. This CDR3 is CATSKQGDQPQHF. In DNA form, the CDR3 reads TGTGCCACCAGCAAGCAGGGCGATCAGCCCCAGCATTTT. The full variable domain, rest sourced from reference TRBV15 and TRBJ1-5, is DAMVIQNPRYQVTQFGKPVTLSCSQTLNHNVMYWYQQKSSQAPKLLFHYYDKDFNNEADTPDNFQSRRPNTSFCFLDIRSPGLGDTAMYLCATSKQGDQPQHFGDGTRLSIL.

The chain carries TRBV6-2 or TRBV6-3 and TRBJ2-3; either TRBD1 or TRBD2 may supply D (5 bases each). Germline lookup yields CDR1 MNHEY and CDR2 SVGEGT. The CDR3 covers 16 residues. Trimming shortened V by 6 bases and J by 3 bases, and 19 bases separated the two germline ends. As DNA, the CDR3 is TGTGCCAGCAGGACGGGACCAGGGTTGGGGACAGATACGCAGTATTTT. Translated, it gives CASRTGPGLGTDTQYF.

This chain joins TRBV20-1 and TRBJ2-3, with 12 bases that match TRBD2. The ends lost 6 bases at V and 4 bases at J; junction bases unmatched: 11. From germline, CDR1 is DFQATT and CDR2 SNEGSKA (reference sequence). The CDR3 is 16 amino acids. The chain's CDR3 is CSATPRLAGVADTQYF. The CDR3 DNA reads TGCAGTGCAACCCCCCGACTAGCGGGAGTAGCAGATACGCAGTATTTT.

The J gene is TRBJ2-2, the V gene TRBV12-3 or TRBV12-4; D is uncertain. There are 13 residues in the CDR3. Trimming cost V 6 bases and J 1 base, with 6 bases left between them. The CDR3 DNA reads as TGTGCCAGCAGCCGTTGGAACACCGGGGAGCTGTTTTTT. Translating it yields CASSRWNTGELFF.

The rearrangement uses TRBV7-2 and TRBJ1-2; D may be TRBD1 (5 bases). The germline CDR1 and CDR2 sequences are SGHTA and FQGNSA. The CDR3 consists of 15 residues. The ends were cut back, 6 bases at V and 5 bases at J, with 19 bases in the middle. The DNA for the CDR3 is TGTGCCAGCAGTCTTTCGCCAGCGACAGTTTATGGCTACACCTTC. This translates into CASSLSPATVYGYTF.

This clonotype was seen more than once but under ten times. This chain uses TRBV6-5 with TRBJ2-5, with 7 bases fitting TRBD2. After removal of 4 bases from V and 7 bases from J, the junction contained 18 bases not matched to a gene. The CDR3 covers 17 residues. Germline V gene sequence: CDR1 MNHEY, CDR2 SVGAGI. CDR3 coding DNA: TGTGCCAGCAGTTTGGGGGGGATAGCGACCCTAACGGGGACCCAGTACTTC. It specifies CASSLGGIATLTGTQYF.

This clonotype was recorded a few times. V usage is TRBV19 and J usage is TRBJ2-7, with 11 bases matching TRBD2. Per the germline V gene, CDR1 is LNHDA and CDR2 is SQIVND (reference sequence). There are 14 residues in the CDR3. V was clipped by 5 bases and J by 3 bases; unmatched bases: 3. In DNA, the CDR3 is TGTGCCAGTAGTGTCCTAGCGGGAGGCTACGAGCAGTACTTC. This sequence encodes CASSVLAGGYEQYF.

The chain links TRBV10-3 to TRBJ2-2; no firm D call. This CDR3 is 12 amino acids long. Germline V gives CDR1 ENHRY, CDR2 SYGVKD. With 5 bases removed from V and 0 bases from J, the gap between germline ends came to 1 base. CDR3 in DNA: TGTGCCATCAGTCCGAACACCGGGGAGCTGTTTTTT. Translated, it gives CAISPNTGELFF.

The chain couples TRBV12-3 or TRBV12-4 to TRBJ2-5; perhaps TRBD1 as D (6 bases). The CDR3 is 12 amino acids. V was shortened by 6 bases and J by 5 bases, with 10 bases between the two germline ends. The CDR3 sequence: CASRTTGETQYF. The CDR3 DNA is TGTGCCAGCAGAACAACAGGGGAGACCCAGTACTTC.

This sequence joins TRBV6-1 and TRBJ1-1, with D possibly being TRBD1 (5 bases). Trimming took off 6 bases at V and 0 bases at J, with 8 bases between the two ends. Germline V gene sequence: CDR1 MNHNS, CDR2 SASEGT. The CDR3 length is 13 residues. The CDR3 is CASRTALNTEAFF. CDR3 DNA: TGTGCCAGCAGGACAGCTTTGAACACTGAAGCTTTCTTT.

The chain uses TRBV6-2 or TRBV6-3 and TRBJ2-7; weak D call: TRBD2 (6 bases). The CDR3 length is 12 residues. Germline CDR1 and CDR2: MNHEY and SVGEGT. Trimming left V 5 bases short and J 6 bases short, with 11 bases between. CDR3 coding DNA: TGTGCCAGCAGTGCTCTAGCGCCCGAGCAGTACTTC. Translation gives CASSALAPEQYF.

This clonotype has a handful of counts. CDR3 loop: CASMWGFSSGANVLTF. The CDR3 DNA is TGTGCCAGCATGTGGGGATTCAGCTCTGGGGCCAACGTCCTGACTTTC. The chain is built from TRBV6-1 and TRBJ2-6; D not certain. V was cut by 7 bases and J by 0 bases, with 13 bases left in between. Germline CDR1 is MNHNS and CDR2 is SASEGT. This CDR3 has 16 residues.

V is TRBV19 and J is TRBJ2-2; no clear D. From germline, CDR1 is LNHDA and CDR2 SQIVND (reference sequence). The CDR3 spans 11 residues. V was shortened by 3 bases and J by 8 bases, with 4 bases between the two germline ends. The CDR3 bases are TGTGCCAGTAGTATGGTTGGGGAGCTGTTTTTT. It specifies CASSMVGELFF.

This clonotype showed up just a few times. The chain uses TRBV6-1 and TRBJ1-1, with D perhaps TRBD1 (6 bases). Germline V gives CDR1 MNHNS, CDR2 SASEGT. This CDR3 has 14 amino acids. Trimming removed 4 bases at V and 4 bases at J, with 13 bases between. The CDR3 DNA is TGTGCCAGCAGTGGGACAGCCGCTGGCACTGAAGCTTTCTTT. Encoded protein: CASSGTAAGTEAFF.

V usage is TRBV29-1 and J usage is TRBJ1-2; a weak D match, TRBD1 (5 bases). Trimming cost V 3 bases and J 7 bases, with 12 bases left between them. The CDR3 spans 12 residues. Germline V CDR1 and CDR2: SQVTM, ANQGSEA. The CDR3 DNA reads TGCAGCGTTGATGTCAGGGTTCGTGGCTACACCTTC. It specifies CSVDVRVRGYTF.

The sample holds a few counts of this clonotype. The J gene is TRBJ2-7, the V gene TRBV7-2; no reliable D call. CDR1 and CDR2 from the germline V gene are SGHTA and FQGNSA. The CDR3 sequence is 13 residues long. Trimming shortened V by 9 bases and J by 6 bases, and 18 bases separated the two germline ends. Here the CDR3 reads CASKPASGGEQYF. CDR3 DNA: TGTGCCAGTAAGCCGGCGTCGGGTGGCGAGCAGTACTTC.

Only a few counts were recorded for this clonotype. CDR3 sequence (DNA): TGCAGTGCTAGAGACTCCCGGGCCGGGGAGACCCAGTACTTC. Residues: CSARDSRAGETQYF. The chain employs TRBV20-1 and TRBJ2-5; D not certain. The CDR3 is 14 amino acids. Germline assignment: CDR1 DFQATT and CDR2 SNEGSKA (reference sequence). Trimming took off 0 bases at V and 5 bases at J, with 13 bases between the two ends.

This clonotype was detected a few times. The CDR3: CSARVSDRDYGYTF. Written as DNA, the CDR3 is TGCAGTGCTAGAGTCTCAGACAGGGATTATGGCTACACCTTC. The chain uses TRBV20-1 and TRBJ1-2, with TRBD1 identical over 7 bases. Germline CDR1 and CDR2: DFQATT and SNEGSKA (reference sequence). The CDR3 loop spans 14 amino acids. J gave up 5 bases and V 1 base, and 7 bases lay outside the gene matches.

This sequence joins TRBV28 and TRBJ2-7; 8 bases agree with TRBD1. Germline V gene lookup returns CDR1 MDHEN and CDR2 SYDVKM. Trimming removed 6 bases from V and 2 bases from J; junction bases left unmatched: 6. The CDR3 sequence is 14 residues long. The CDR3 loop reads CASSLDRVTYEQYF. The CDR3 DNA reads as TGTGCCAGCAGCTTGGACAGGGTCACCTACGAGCAGTACTTC.

This clonotype has more than one count but fewer than ten. The chain recombines TRBV20-1 with TRBJ1-2; D is unresolved. Trimming took off 0 bases at V and 8 bases at J, with 22 bases between the two ends. Looked up from germline, CDR1 is DFQATT and CDR2 is SNEGSKA (reference sequence). This CDR3 is 16 amino acids long. Written as DNA, the CDR3 is TGCAGTGCTAGAGATCGGGCTGCACGGAAGAGGTTCGGCTACACCTTC. Protein sequence: CSARDRAARKRFGYTF.

The chain is built from TRBV5-6 and TRBJ1-5; D gene uncertain. Trimming cost V 0 bases and J 0 bases, with 7 bases left between them. The CDR3 is 15 residues long. CDR1 is SGHDT, CDR2 YYEEEE, per germline. In nucleotides, the CDR3 is TGTGCCAGCAGCTTGGGGTCTTATAGCAATCAGCCCCAGCATTTT. This translates into CASSLGSYSNQPQHF.

This sequence joins TRBV28 and TRBJ2-1, with TRBD2 matching over 10 bases. This CDR3 is 20 amino acids long. Germline trimming cut 6 bases from V and 10 bases from J; bases unmatched to any gene: 27. Germline V lookup: CDR1 MDHEN, CDR2 SYDVKM. The CDR3 sequence is CASRSSGVSTGLANFGEQFF. CDR3 nucleotides: TGTGCCAGCAGATCCTCAGGGGTCTCCACGGGACTAGCGAATTTCGGCGAGCAGTTCTTC.

The chain is built from TRBV4-3 and TRBJ1-5; D remains ambiguous. The V end lost 0 bases, the J end lost 7 bases, and 7 bases lay between the germline ends. The germline V gene has CDR1 LGHNA and CDR2 YSLEER. The CDR3 sequence is 13 residues long. The DNA for the CDR3 is TGCGCCAGCAGCCAAGATCTCGGACAGCCCCAGCATTTT. It translates to CASSQDLGQPQHF.

This clonotype was counted between two and nine times. The V gene is TRBV28, the J gene TRBJ2-3; D possibly corresponds to TRBD1 (6 bases). Trimming took 6 bases from V and 1 from J, leaving 11 bases between them. This CDR3 has 14 residues. Germline V gene lookup returns CDR1 MDHEN and CDR2 SYDVKM. In nucleotides, the CDR3 is TGTGCCAGCAGCCCGGGACACCGCACAGATACGCAGTATTTT. This encodes CASSPGHRTDTQYF.

V is TRBV7-2 and J is TRBJ2-2; the D gene is possibly TRBD2 (6 bases). This CDR3 comprises 16 residues. V dropped 2 bases and J dropped 5 bases, with 15 bases sitting between them. Germline assignment: CDR1 SGHTA and CDR2 FQGNSA. The CDR3 nucleotides are TGTGCCAGCAGCTTAAGGTTCGGGGACTCGACCGGGGAGCTGTTTTTT. This sequence encodes CASSLRFGDSTGELFF.